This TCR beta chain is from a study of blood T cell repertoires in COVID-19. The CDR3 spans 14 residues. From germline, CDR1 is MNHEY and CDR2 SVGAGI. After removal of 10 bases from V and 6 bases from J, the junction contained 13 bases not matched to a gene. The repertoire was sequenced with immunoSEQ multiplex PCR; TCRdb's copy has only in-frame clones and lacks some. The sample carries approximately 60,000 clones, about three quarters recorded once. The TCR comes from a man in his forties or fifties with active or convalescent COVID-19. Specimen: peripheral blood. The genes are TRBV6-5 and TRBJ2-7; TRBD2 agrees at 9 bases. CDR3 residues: CATIPLAGKGEQYF. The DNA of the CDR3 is TGTGCCACAATACCTCTAGCGGGGAAGGGCGAGCAGTACTTC.